The sequence of this TCR beta chain was determined in a study of blood T cell repertoires in COVID-19. The data were produced by immunoSEQ multiplex PCR, yet TCRdb's version contains in-frame clones alone and is incomplete. Of over 60,000 clones listed, roughly 92% are singletons. The length of the CDR3 is 14 residues. V lost 0 bases to trimming and J lost 2 bases, with 8 bases between them. Germline assignment: CDR1 SGHTA and CDR2 FQGNSA. The clonotype originates from a human donor in a cohort sampled during active COVID-19. This sequence joins TRBV7-2 and TRBJ2-7; D gene ambiguous. Sequencing input: peripheral blood. CDR3: CASSLALATYEQYF. DNA for the CDR3: TGTGCCAGCAGCTTAGCCTTGGCCACCTACGAGCAGTACTTC.